This T cell receptor beta chain was sequenced in a study of blood T cells in healthy people across ages. This CDR3 has 16 residues. Germline V gene lookup returns CDR1 LNHNV and CDR2 YYDKDF (reference sequence). Trimming took off 5 bases at V and 0 bases at J, with 14 bases between the two ends. Primed by a sample-barcoded 5' primer and a J-beta primer mix, a second PCR proceeded for 7 to 11 cycles. TCRdb itself ran the 5' RACE reads through MiXCR, one entry per CDR3 protein. The sample shows hundreds of thousands of distinct CDR3 sequences, 45% to 65% of them seen only once. The TCR was taken from a man in his sixties in good health. V and J are TRBV15 and TRBJ2-1; D is unresolved. The specimen was blood. In nucleotides, the CDR3 is TGTGCCACCAGCGGCGCCCTAGTGTCCTCCTACAATGAGCAGTTCTTC. As protein: CATSGALVSSYNEQFF.